One sample yielded the 21 T cell receptor beta chains listed below, sequenced in a study of blood T cell repertoires in COVID-19. Sequenced by immunoSEQ multiplex PCR; TCRdb stores in-frame clones only, minus some. The repertoire consists of 280,000 or so clones, with 85% occurring once and the leading ten covering roughly 2.5%. The specimen sequenced was PBMCs or T cells enriched from blood (not recorded which). These TCRs come from a woman aged 45-65 years who had recovered from COVID-19.

The V and J genes are TRBV7-6 and TRBJ2-1; TRBD1 might be the D (6 bases). Germline values: CDR1 SGHVS, CDR2 FNYEAQ. Trimming pared 5 bases from V and 3 bases from J, leaving 20 bases between. The CDR3 consists of 17 residues. The CDR3 region is CASSPQSLDSIYNEQFF. CDR3 DNA sequence: TGTGCCAGCAGCCCCCAGTCCTTGGACAGCATCTACAATGAGCAGTTCTTC.

The rearrangement uses TRBV7-8 and TRBJ2-3, with 9 bases aligning to TRBD2. CDR1 is SGHVS and CDR2 is FQNEAQ in the germline V gene. The CDR3 consists of 15 residues. V was clipped by 2 bases and J by 7 bases; unmatched bases: 7. For the CDR3, the DNA is TGTGCCAGCAGCTTACGGCGGGAGGGCGGCCATACGCAGTATTTT. Translation gives CASSLRREGGHTQYF. Using reference TRBV7-8 and TRBJ2-3 for the parts outside the CDR3, the full variable domain is GAGVSQSPRYKVAKRGQDVALRCDPISGHVSLFWYQQALGQGPEFLTYFQNEAQLDKSGLPSDRFFAERPEGSVSTLKIQRTQQEDSAVYLCASSLRREGGHTQYFGPGTRLTVL.

The V gene is TRBV7-3, the J gene TRBJ2-1; TRBD2 matches at 8 bases. Germline-derived CDR1 and CDR2 are SGHTA and FQGTGA. Trimming removed 4 bases from V and 2 bases from J; junction bases left unmatched: 7. This CDR3 is built from 16 residues. CDR3 DNA sequence: TGTGCCAGCAGCTCTCGAGCGGGGGAGGCCTACAATGAGCAGTTCTTC. This encodes CASSSRAGEAYNEQFF.

In DNA form, the CDR3 reads TGTGCCAGCAGACCCTCTCCCGGGAATAACTATGGCTACACCTTC. Translating it yields CASRPSPGNNYGYTF. This chain links TRBV6-5 with TRBJ1-2, with unresolved D. The V gene lost 6 bases and the J gene lost 1 base, with 15 bases spanning the gap. The CDR3 has 15 residues. The germline V gene has CDR1 MNHEY and CDR2 SVGAGI.

This clone is a singleton in its sample. V and J are TRBV12-5 and TRBJ2-7; 7 nucleotides match TRBD1. The V gene's germline CDR1 is LGHNT and CDR2 FRNRAP. The CDR3 runs 17 residues. V shed 5 bases and J 3 bases; nucleotides not matched to a gene: 16. The CDR3 DNA sequence: TGTGCTAGTGGTCCCTACCTCCAACAGGGACAGATCTACGAGCAGTACTTC. It encodes CASGPYLQQGQIYEQYF.

The chain has TRBV4-1 and TRBJ2-1, with D perhaps matching TRBD2 (6 bases). Looked up from germline, CDR1 is MGHRA and CDR2 is YSYEKL. The CDR3 is made up of 18 amino acids. V shed 6 bases and J shed 5 bases, with 26 bases lying between them. The CDR3 loop is CASSHLLPKRAKNNEQFF. The CDR3 DNA reads TGCGCCAGCAGTCACCTCCTCCCTAAGCGGGCGAAGAACAATGAGCAGTTCTTC.

The chain couples TRBV7-9 to TRBJ2-7; D unresolved. Trimming took off 5 bases at V and 2 bases at J, with 4 bases between the two ends. Germline lookup yields CDR1 SEHNR and CDR2 FQNEAQ (reference sequence). The CDR3 sequence is 11 residues long. The CDR3 DNA sequence: TGTGCCAGCAGCCCCACCTACGAGCAGTACTTC. This sequence encodes CASSPTYEQYF.

The V and J genes are TRBV6-5 and TRBJ1-1; D gene uncertain. V was cut by 2 bases and J by 5 bases, with 12 bases left in between. Germline V gene lookup returns CDR1 MNHEY and CDR2 SVGAGI. The CDR3 sequence is 14 residues long. CDR3 sequence: CASSYGRLGTEAFF. CDR3 nucleotides: TGTGCCAGCAGTTACGGCAGGTTAGGAACTGAAGCTTTCTTT.

This rearrangement joins TRBV9 to TRBJ1-6, with 9 nucleotides matching TRBD1. The J segment lost 7 bases and the V segment lost 0 bases, leaving 5 bases of the junction unmatched. The germline CDR1 and CDR2 sequences are SGDLS and YYNGEE. This CDR3 region has 16 residues. The CDR3 here is CASSVGGTGKNSPLHF. CDR3 nucleotide sequence: TGTGCCAGCAGCGTAGGGGGGACAGGGAAAAATTCACCCCTCCACTTT.

The chain employs TRBV28 and TRBJ2-7, with a weak D call TRBD2 (5 bases). CDR1 and CDR2 from the germline V gene are MDHEN and SYDVKM. This CDR3 region has 12 residues. V dropped 7 bases and J dropped 5 bases, with 12 bases sitting between them. The CDR3 loop is CASNAGVHEQYF. CDR3 bases: TGTGCCAGCAACGCCGGGGTCCACGAGCAGTACTTC.

The chain has TRBV7-9 and TRBJ2-3, with TRBD2 matching over 8 bases. There are 15 residues in the CDR3. Germline trimming cut 0 bases from V and 6 bases from J; bases unmatched to any gene: 5. Per the germline V gene, CDR1 is SEHNR and CDR2 is FQNEAQ (reference sequence). The CDR3 loop reads CASSLAGTSIDTQYF. The CDR3 nucleotides read TGTGCCAGCAGCTTAGCCGGGACTAGTATTGATACGCAGTATTTT.

This clone was detected only once. The CDR3 is CASRAAMEGTDTQYF. CDR3 nucleotides: TGTGCCAGCAGGGCAGCTATGGAGGGGACAGATACGCAGTATTTT. The chain uses TRBV7-2 and TRBJ2-3; weak D call: TRBD2 (6 bases). This CDR3 has 15 residues. The ends were cut back, 6 bases at V and 3 bases at J, with 16 bases in the middle. Germline V gene data show CDR1 as SGHTA and CDR2 as FQGNSA.

The rearrangement joins TRBV6-2 or TRBV6-3 to TRBJ1-2; D uncertain. The CDR3 is 12 residues long. Per the germline V gene, CDR1 is MNHEY and CDR2 is SVGEGT. V dropped 3 bases and J dropped 4 bases, with 6 bases sitting between them. The CDR3 reads CASSYVSYGYTF. The CDR3 nucleotides are TGTGCCAGCAGTTATGTCAGCTATGGCTACACCTTC.

This chain connects TRBV5-1 to TRBJ2-6; 7 nucleotides match TRBD1. With V trimmed by 7 bases and J by 0 bases, 4 bases remained unmatched. CDR1 is SGHRS, CDR2 YFSETQ, per germline. The CDR3 covers 15 residues. The CDR3, as DNA: TGCGCCAGCGGACAGGTATTCTCTGGGGCCAACGTCCTGACTTTC. This sequence encodes CASGQVFSGANVLTF.

This chain uses TRBV9 with TRBJ2-2; 12 bases fit TRBD1. Germline V gene data show CDR1 as SGDLS and CDR2 as YYNGEE. V lost 0 bases, J lost 7 bases, and 7 bases stayed unmatched. The CDR3 consists of 17 residues. CDR3: CASSVELGQGAGGELFF. The CDR3 region has the DNA TGTGCCAGCAGCGTAGAATTGGGACAGGGGGCCGGCGGGGAGCTGTTTTTT.

This rearrangement joins TRBV5-1 to TRBJ2-2; D is perhaps TRBD1 (5 bases). This CDR3 comprises 15 residues. Germline CDR1 reads SGHRS; CDR2 reads YFSETQ. V was shortened by 0 bases and J by 6 bases, with 12 bases between the two germline ends. CDR3: CASSLEVWGAGELFF. The DNA of the CDR3 is TGCGCCAGCAGCTTGGAAGTGTGGGGCGCCGGGGAGCTGTTTTTT.

This rearrangement joins TRBV20-1 to TRBJ1-2; D is possibly TRBD1 (5 bases). Germline V lookup: CDR1 DFQATT, CDR2 SNEGSKA (reference sequence). The V end was cut by 8 bases, the J end by 13 bases, with 17 bases between. CDR3 size: 10 residues. CDR3 sequence (DNA): TGCAGTTCCCCTGACAGTCTCGTCACCTTC. This gives the protein CSSPDSLVTF.

This rearrangement joins TRBV5-1 to TRBJ2-4, with a tentative D call TRBD1 (5 bases). Germline CDR1 SGHRS, CDR2 YFSETQ. CDR3 length: 15 amino acids. The ends were cut back, 0 bases at V and 4 bases at J, with 11 bases in the middle. Written as DNA, the CDR3 is TGCGCCAGCAGCTTGGAGGGCAGGGTAAAAAACATTCAGTACTTC. The encoded protein is CASSLEGRVKNIQYF.

The chain joins TRBV4-3 to TRBJ1-1; 9 nucleotides align to TRBD1. CDR3 length: 17 residues. Germline V CDR1 and CDR2: LGHNA, YSLEER. The V and J ends lost 0 bases and 3 bases, in that order; junction bases with no gene match: 8. DNA for the CDR3: TGCGCCAGCAGCCAAGATCGACCGACAGGGGGAGACACTGAAGCTTTCTTT. This sequence encodes CASSQDRPTGGDTEAFF.

This clone was recorded only once. V usage is TRBV5-4 and J usage is TRBJ1-5, with D possibly being TRBD1 (6 bases). CDR1 is SGHNT, CDR2 YYREEE, per germline (reference sequence). This CDR3 has 15 amino acids. Trimming cost V 0 bases and J 7 bases, with 14 bases left between them. The CDR3 protein is CASSLDGGGSQPQHF. The CDR3 nucleotides are TGTGCCAGCAGCTTGGACGGGGGGGGCTCGCAGCCCCAGCATTTT.

The rearrangement uses TRBV30 and TRBJ2-5, with TRBD2 matching 12 bases. Losses at the gene ends were 2 bases for V and 6 bases for J; bases not matched to a gene: 7. The length of the CDR3 is 15 residues. Germline CDR1 is GTSNPN and CDR2 is SVGIG (reference sequence). In DNA, the CDR3 is TGTGCCTGGAGTACGACTAGCGGGAGTTTCCAGACCCAGTACTTC. It is translated as CAWSTTSGSFQTQYF. Together with reference TRBV30 and TRBJ2-5, the CDR3 gives the full variable domain: SQTIHQWPATLVQPVGSPLSLECTVEGTSNPNLYWYRQAAGRGLQLLFYSVGIGQISSEVPQNLSASRPQDRQFILSSKKLLLSDSGFYLCAWSTTSGSFQTQYFGPGTRLLVL.